This T cell receptor beta chain was captured in a study of human T cells and chemical hapten exposure. Study as a whole: Doses of diphenylcyclopropenone went to the patients' scalps weekly throughout the approximately 22-week study.

This clonotype has ten or more counts. The antigen is not known. Whole-study results and caveats: Versus controls, expanded TCRs had significantly more large CDR3 similarity clusters.

Authors' analysis steps: A per-sample median of roughly 91,000 TCRs was observed, with a range of 23,224 to 690,600. Each CDR3 protein is one row after TCRdb ran MiXCR on the RACE reads. For this entry, the V and J calls and clone size follow TCRdb and not the study's own pipeline. The sample has 75,000 to 90,000 distinct CDR3 sequences; about 12% are singletons. Time point meaning: patch test 1, 2 weeks after DPC sensitization. Treatment of the sample: therapeutic diphenylcyclopropenone sensitization with weekly scalp DPC. At patch-test visits, sampling came before the patch test. Here the sequenced sample was whole blood, taken in connection with sensitization to the hapten diphenylcyclopropenone (DPC). The receptor's source is a woman aged 55-70 years with alopecia areata. Some clones in this sample may be carry-over from other donors' samples.

The CDR3 sequence is CSAGTGVYEQYF. The CDR3 coding sequence is TGCAGTGCGGGGACAGGGGTTTACGAGCAGTACTTC. The chain couples TRBV20-1 to TRBJ2-7; 10 bases align to TRBD1. V was clipped by 6 bases and J by 4 bases; unmatched bases: 3. The CDR3 totals 12 residues. The germline V gene has CDR1 DFQATT and CDR2 SNEGSKA (reference sequence).